This T cell receptor beta chain originates from a study of CXCR3-negative and CXCR3-positive naive CD8 T cells. Broader study findings: A higher hydrophobicity marked the TRB CDR3s of CXCR3-positive naive cells versus CXCR3-negative naive cells.

Germline lookup yields CDR1 SGHDN and CDR2 FVKESK. This CDR3 spans 18 amino acids. About this clonotype itself: Its target is not known.

The libraries of TRB cDNA were prepared using 5' RACE with UMI labels. TCRdb re-called the 5' RACE reads; every CDR3 protein appears as one record, without DNA. This sample contains over 150,000 distinct CDR3 sequences. Among CD8+ T cells, naive ones were CD45RO-CCR7+CD27+CD95-. Sequenced sample: naive CXCR3+ CD8+ T cells from blood. Documented subset: CD45RO-CCR7+CD27+CD95- naive CD8+ T cells expressing CXCR3 (TNR3+). This TCR was sampled from a human donor in good health. Some clones in this sample may be carry-over from other donors' samples. This sequence joins TRBV14 and TRBJ2-4; the D call from TCRdb, TRBD2, cannot be confirmed without DNA. CDR3 sequence reads: CASSHGLAGGGTKNIQYF.